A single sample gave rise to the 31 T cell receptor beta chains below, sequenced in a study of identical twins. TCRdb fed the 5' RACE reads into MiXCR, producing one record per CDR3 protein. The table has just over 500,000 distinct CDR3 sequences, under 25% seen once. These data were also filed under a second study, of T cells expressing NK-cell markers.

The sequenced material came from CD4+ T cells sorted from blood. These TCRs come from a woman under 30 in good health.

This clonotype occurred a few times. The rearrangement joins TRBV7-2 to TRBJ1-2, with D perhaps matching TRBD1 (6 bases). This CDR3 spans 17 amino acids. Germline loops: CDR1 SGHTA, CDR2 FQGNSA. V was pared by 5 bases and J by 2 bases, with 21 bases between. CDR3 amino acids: CASSQIVWGRMNYGYTF. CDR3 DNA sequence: TGTGCCAGCAGCCAAATAGTCTGGGGGCGTATGAACTATGGCTACACCTTC.

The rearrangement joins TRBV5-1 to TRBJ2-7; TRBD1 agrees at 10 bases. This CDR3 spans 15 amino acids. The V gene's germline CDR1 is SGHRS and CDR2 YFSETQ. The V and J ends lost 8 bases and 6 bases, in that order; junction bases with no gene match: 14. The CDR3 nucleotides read TGCGCCAGTTCTATCCGGGACAGGGGAATTCTCGAGCAGTACTTC. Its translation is CASSIRDRGILEQYF. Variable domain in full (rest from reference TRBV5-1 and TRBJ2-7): KAGVTQTPRYLIKTRGQQVTLSCSPISGHRSVSWYQQTPGQGLQFLFEYFSETQRNKGNFPGRFSGRQFSNSRSEMNVSTLELGDSALYLCASSIRDRGILEQYFGPGTRLTVT.

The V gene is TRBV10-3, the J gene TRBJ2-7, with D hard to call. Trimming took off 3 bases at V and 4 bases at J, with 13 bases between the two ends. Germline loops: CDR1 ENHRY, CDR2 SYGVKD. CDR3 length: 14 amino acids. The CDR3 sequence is CAISEGDHGYEQYF. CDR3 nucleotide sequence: TGTGCCATCAGTGAAGGCGACCACGGGTACGAGCAGTACTTC.

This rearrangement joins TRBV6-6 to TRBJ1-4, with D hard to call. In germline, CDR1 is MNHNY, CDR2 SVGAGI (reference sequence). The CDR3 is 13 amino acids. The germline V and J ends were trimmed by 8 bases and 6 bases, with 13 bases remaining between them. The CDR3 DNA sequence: TGTGCCAGCCTCGAGGCACTGGATGAAAAACTGTTTTTT. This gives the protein CASLEALDEKLFF.

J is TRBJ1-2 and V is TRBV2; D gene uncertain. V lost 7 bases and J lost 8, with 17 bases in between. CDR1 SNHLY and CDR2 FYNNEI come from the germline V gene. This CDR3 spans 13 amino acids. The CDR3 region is CASTLRSGRGYTF. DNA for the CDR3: TGTGCCAGCACCCTCAGGAGTGGCCGGGGCTACACCTTC.

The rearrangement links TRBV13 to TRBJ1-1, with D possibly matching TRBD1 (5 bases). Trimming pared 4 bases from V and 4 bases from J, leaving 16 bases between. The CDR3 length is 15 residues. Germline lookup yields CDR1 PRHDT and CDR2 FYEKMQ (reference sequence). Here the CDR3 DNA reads TGTGCCAGCAGCTATGCCGGGGCGCGGAGCACTGAAGCTTTCTTT. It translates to CASSYAGARSTEAFF.

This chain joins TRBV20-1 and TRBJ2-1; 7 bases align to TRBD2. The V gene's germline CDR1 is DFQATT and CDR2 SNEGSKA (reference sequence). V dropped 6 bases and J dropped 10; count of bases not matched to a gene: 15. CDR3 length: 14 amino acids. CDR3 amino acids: CSADSGQRGPEQFF. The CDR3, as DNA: TGCAGTGCCGACTCGGGCCAGCGGGGTCCCGAGCAGTTCTTC.

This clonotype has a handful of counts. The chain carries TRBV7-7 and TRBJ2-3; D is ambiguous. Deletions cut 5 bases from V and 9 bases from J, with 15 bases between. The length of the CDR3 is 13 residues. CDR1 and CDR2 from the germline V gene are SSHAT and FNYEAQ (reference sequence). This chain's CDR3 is CASSPSQLGTQYF. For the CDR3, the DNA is TGTGCCAGCAGCCCCTCCCAACTTGGGACGCAGTATTTT.

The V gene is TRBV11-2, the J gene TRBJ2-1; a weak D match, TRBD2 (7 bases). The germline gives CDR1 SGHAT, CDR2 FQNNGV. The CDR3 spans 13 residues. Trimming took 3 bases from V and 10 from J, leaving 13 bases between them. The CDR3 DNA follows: TGTGCCAGCAGCTTTGGACAGCGGGAAGAGCAGTTCTTC. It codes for CASSFGQREEQFF.

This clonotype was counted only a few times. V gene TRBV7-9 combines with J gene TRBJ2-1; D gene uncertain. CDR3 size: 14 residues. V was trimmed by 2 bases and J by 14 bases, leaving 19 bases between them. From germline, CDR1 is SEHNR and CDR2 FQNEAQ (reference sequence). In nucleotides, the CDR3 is TGTGCCAGCAGCTTATCGGGTAGTTTGGGAATGGAGTTCTTC. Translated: CASSLSGSLGMEFF.

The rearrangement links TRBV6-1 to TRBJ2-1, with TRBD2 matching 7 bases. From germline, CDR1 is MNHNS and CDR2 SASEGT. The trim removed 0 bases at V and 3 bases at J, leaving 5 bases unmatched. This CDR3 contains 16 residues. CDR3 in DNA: TGTGCCAGCAGTGAAGCCGTGGGCGGGGGCTACAATGAGCAGTTCTTC. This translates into CASSEAVGGGYNEQFF.

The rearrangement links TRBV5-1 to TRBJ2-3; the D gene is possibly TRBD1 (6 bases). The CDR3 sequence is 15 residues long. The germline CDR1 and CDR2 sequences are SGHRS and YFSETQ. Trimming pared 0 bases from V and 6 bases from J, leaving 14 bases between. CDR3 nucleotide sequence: TGCGCCAGCAGCTTGGCCGGCAGGGGCTCGGATACGCAGTATTTT. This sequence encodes CASSLAGRGSDTQYF.

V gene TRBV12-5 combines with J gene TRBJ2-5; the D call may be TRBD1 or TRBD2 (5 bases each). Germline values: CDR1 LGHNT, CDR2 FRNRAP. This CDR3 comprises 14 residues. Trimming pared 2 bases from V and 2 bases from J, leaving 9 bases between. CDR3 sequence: CASGLWDGQETQYF. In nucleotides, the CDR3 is TGTGCTAGTGGTTTGTGGGACGGACAAGAGACCCAGTACTTC.

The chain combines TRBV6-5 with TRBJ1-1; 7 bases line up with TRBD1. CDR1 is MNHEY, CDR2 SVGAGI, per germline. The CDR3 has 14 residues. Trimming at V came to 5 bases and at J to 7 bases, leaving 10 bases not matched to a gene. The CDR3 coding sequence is TGTGCCAGCAGTCACGACAGGGTAGTGATTGAAGCTTTCTTT. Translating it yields CASSHDRVVIEAFF.

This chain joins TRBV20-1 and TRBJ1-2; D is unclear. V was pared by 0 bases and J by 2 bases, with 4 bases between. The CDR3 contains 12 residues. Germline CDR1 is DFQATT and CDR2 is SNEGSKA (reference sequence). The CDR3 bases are TGCAGTGCTAGAGAACCGAACTATGGCTACACCTTC. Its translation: CSAREPNYGYTF.

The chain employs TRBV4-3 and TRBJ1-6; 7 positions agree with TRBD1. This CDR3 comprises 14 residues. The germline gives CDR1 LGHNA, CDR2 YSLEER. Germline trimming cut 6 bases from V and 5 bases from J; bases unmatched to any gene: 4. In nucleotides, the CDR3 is TGCGCCAGCAGTATCGGGACAGATAATTCACCCCTCCACTTT. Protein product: CASSIGTDNSPLHF.

The DNA for the CDR3 is TGTGCCAGTAGTACAAACGACAGGGCCCGCTACGAGCAGTACTTC. Encoded protein: CASSTNDRARYEQYF. The chain has TRBV19 and TRBJ2-7; TRBD1 matches at 7 bases. The length of the CDR3 is 15 residues. J gave up 3 bases and V 4 bases, and 9 bases lay outside the gene matches. Germline CDR1 LNHDA, CDR2 SQIVND (reference sequence). The whole variable domain, filled in from reference TRBV19 and TRBJ2-7, reads DGGITQSPKYLFRKEGQNVTLSCEQNLNHDAMYWYRQDPGQGLRLIYYSQIVNDFQKGDIAEGYSVSREKKESFPLTVTSAQKNPTAFYLCASSTNDRARYEQYFGPGTRLTVT.

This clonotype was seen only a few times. CDR3 nucleotide sequence: TGTGCCAGCAGCTTACATGGACTAGCGGGAGGCGAGCAGTACTTC. It is translated as CASSLHGLAGGEQYF. The chain is built from TRBV7-2 and TRBJ2-7; 14 nucleotides line up with TRBD2. The trim removed 2 bases at V and 6 bases at J, leaving 3 bases unmatched. CDR3 length: 15 residues. Germline V gives CDR1 SGHTA, CDR2 FQGNSA.

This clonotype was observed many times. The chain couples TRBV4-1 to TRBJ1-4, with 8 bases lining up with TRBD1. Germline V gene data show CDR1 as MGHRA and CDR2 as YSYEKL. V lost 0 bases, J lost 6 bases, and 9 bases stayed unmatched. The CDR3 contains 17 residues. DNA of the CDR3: TGCGCCAGCAGCCAAGATCGTACAGGGGGAATGGATGAAAAACTGTTTTTT. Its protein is CASSQDRTGGMDEKLFF.

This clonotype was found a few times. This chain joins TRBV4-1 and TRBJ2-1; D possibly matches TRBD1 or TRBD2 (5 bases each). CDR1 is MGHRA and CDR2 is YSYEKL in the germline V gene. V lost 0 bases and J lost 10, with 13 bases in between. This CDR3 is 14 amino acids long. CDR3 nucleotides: TGCGCCAGCAGCCAAGACAGGGCGGGCAGGGAGCAGTTCTTC. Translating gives CASSQDRAGREQFF.

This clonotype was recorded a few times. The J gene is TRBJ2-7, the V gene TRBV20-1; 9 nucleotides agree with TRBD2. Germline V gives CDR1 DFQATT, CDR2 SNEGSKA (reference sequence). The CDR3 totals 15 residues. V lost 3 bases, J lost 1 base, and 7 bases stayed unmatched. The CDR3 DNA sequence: TGCAGTGCTAGCCCCGGGACTAGCCCGTCCTACGAGCAGTACTTC. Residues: CSASPGTSPSYEQYF.

The CDR3 here is CASSWGGTMYEQYF. In nucleotides, the CDR3 is TGTGCCAGCAGCTGGGGAGGTACCATGTACGAGCAGTACTTC. The V and J genes are TRBV11-2 and TRBJ2-7, with a weak D call TRBD2 (6 bases). The CDR3 runs 14 residues. Trimming shortened V by 4 bases and J by 4 bases, and 14 bases separated the two germline ends. The germline CDR1 and CDR2 sequences are SGHAT and FQNNGV.

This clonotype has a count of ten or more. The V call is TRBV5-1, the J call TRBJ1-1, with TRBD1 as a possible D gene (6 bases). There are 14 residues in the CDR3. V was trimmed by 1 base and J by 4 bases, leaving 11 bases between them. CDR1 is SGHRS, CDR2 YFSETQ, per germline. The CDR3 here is CASSLSRGGTEAFF. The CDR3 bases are TGCGCCAGCAGCTTGTCAAGGGGGGGCACTGAAGCTTTCTTT.

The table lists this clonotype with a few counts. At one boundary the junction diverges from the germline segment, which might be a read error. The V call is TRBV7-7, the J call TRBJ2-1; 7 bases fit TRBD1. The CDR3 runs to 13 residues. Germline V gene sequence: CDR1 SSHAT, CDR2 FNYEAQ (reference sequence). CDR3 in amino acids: CASSQGTVNEQFF. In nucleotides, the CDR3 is TGTGCTAGCAGCCAGGGGACAGTCAATGAGCAGTTCTTC.

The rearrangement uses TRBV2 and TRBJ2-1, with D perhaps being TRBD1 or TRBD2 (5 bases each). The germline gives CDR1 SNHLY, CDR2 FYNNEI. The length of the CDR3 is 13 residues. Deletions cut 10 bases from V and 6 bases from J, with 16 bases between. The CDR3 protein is CAIPTGALNEQFF. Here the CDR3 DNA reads TGTGCCATCCCAACCGGGGCTCTCAATGAGCAGTTCTTC.

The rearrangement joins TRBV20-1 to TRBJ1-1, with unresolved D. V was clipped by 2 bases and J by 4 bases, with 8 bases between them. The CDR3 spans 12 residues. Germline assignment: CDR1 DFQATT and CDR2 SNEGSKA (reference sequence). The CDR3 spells CSARFPGTEAFF. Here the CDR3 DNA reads TGCAGTGCTAGATTCCCTGGCACTGAAGCTTTCTTT.

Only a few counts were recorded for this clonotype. The CDR3 here is CSASPQGGGNQPQHF. CDR3 in DNA: TGCAGTGCTAGTCCACAGGGAGGAGGCAATCAGCCCCAGCATTTT. This chain joins TRBV20-1 and TRBJ1-5; D perhaps matches TRBD1 (6 bases). The CDR3 has 15 amino acids. The V and J ends lost 3 bases and 2 bases respectively, with 14 bases between them. Germline assignment: CDR1 DFQATT and CDR2 SNEGSKA (reference sequence).

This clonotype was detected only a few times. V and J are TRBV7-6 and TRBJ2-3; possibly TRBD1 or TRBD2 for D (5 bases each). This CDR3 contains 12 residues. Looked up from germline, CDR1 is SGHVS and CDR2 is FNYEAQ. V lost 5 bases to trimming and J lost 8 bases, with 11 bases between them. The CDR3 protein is CASSHRGGTQYF. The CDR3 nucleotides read TGTGCCAGCAGCCACCGTGGGGGTACGCAGTATTTT.

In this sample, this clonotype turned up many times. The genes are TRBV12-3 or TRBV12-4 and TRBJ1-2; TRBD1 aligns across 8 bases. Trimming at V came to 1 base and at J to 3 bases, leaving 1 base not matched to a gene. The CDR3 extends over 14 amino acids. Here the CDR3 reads CASSLGQGYYGYTF. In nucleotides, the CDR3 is TGTGCCAGCAGTTTAGGACAGGGGTACTATGGCTACACCTTC.

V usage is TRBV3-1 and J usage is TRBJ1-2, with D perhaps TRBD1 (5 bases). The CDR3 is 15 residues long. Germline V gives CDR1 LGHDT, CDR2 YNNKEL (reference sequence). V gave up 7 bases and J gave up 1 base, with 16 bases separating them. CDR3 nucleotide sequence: TGTGCCAGCACCCCAAGCCCCAGGGATAACTATGGCTACACCTTC. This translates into CASTPSPRDNYGYTF.

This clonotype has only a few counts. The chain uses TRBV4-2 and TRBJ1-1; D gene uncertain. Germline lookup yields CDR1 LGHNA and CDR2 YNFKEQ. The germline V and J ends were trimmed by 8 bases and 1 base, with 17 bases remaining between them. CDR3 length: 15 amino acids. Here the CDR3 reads CASLRSDSRNTEAFF. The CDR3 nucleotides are TGTGCCAGCCTTAGGAGCGACTCCCGGAACACTGAAGCTTTCTTT.